The source of this T cell receptor (beta chain) is a study of T-cell memory formation after mild COVID-19. As for the study in general: Most TCR clusters belonged to a single donor. General study findings and limits: A subset of responding clones appeared in pre-infection memory, suggesting cross-reactive memory joined. Clones that contracted clustered mainly in CM and EM if CD4+ and in EMRA if CD8+.

As concerns this clonotype: The antigen is not known.

The TCR alpha and TCR beta cDNA libraries, bearing sample barcodes and UMIs, were generated by 5'RACE using constant-segment primers. One entry per CDR3 protein, called by TCRdb with MiXCR from the 5' RACE reads. The data contain 400,000 to 550,000 distinct CDR3 sequences, 20% to 25% of them singletons. The V gene lost 3 bases and the J gene lost 1 base, with 9 bases spanning the gap. The CDR3 consists of 14 residues. Germline V gene lookup returns CDR1 MGHRA and CDR2 YSYEKL. What was sequenced was PBMCs or a T cell subset sorted from them (not recorded which). The TCR originated in an adult woman who had mild COVID-19 (a few samples of this study predate the infection). Cell type and time point are not known. V and J are TRBV4-1 and TRBJ1-1; no definite D call. CDR3 sequence reads: CASSQYVPNTEAFF. The CDR3, as DNA: TGCGCCAGCAGCCAGTATGTCCCGAACACTGAAGCTTTCTTT.